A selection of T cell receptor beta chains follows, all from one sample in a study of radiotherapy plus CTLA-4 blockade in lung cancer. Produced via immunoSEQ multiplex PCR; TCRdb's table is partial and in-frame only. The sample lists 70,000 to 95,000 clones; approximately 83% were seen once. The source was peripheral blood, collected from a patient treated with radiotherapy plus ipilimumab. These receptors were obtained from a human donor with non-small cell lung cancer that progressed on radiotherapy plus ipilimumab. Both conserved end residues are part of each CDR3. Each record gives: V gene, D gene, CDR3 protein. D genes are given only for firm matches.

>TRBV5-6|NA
CASSLGEQETQYF
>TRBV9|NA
CASSVVGQGLSGNTIYF
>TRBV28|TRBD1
CASKTGVEETQYF
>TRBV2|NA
CASSEGSETQYF
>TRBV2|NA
CASGTGYGYTF
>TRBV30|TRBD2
CAWSVGLAGPGDTQYF
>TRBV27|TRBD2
CASSPGTSGRGDEQFF
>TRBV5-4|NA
CASSLGGARETQYF
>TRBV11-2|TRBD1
CASSSGGQGYGYTF
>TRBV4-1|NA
CASSQDGAGANYGYTF
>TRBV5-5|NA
CASSFPGVTGELFF
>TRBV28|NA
CASSFPGGVRYEQYF
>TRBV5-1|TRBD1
CASSLASPRDRTYEQYF
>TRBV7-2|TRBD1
CASSSGNRGIPGELFF
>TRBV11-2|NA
CASSLVDNSGNTIYF
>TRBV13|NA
CASSLGRRSGELFF
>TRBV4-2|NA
CASSFRGPSYEQYF
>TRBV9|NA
CASSPRQSANTGELFF
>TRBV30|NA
CAWSYRGNTIYF
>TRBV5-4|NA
CASTKGGSGVQETQYF
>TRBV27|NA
CASSFLDSNQPQHF
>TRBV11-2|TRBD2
CASSLDGARTSASYEQYF
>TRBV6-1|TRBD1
CASRKTGGAYGYTF